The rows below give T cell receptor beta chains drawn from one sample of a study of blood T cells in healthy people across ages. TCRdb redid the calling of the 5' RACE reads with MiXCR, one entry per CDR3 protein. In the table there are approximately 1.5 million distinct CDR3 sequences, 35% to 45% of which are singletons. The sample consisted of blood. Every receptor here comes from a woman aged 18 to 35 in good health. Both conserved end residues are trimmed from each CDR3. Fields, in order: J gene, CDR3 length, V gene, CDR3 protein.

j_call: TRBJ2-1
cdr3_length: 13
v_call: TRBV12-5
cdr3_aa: ASGGWSGGAYEQF

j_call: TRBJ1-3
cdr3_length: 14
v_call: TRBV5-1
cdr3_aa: ASTMGGTASGNTIY

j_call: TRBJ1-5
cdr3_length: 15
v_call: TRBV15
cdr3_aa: ATSSREVGGHYQPQH

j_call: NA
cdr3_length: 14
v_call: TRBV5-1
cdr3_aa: ASSLAKAGVNNEQY

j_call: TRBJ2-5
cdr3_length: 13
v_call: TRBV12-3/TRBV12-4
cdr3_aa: ASSLDRVTYNEQY

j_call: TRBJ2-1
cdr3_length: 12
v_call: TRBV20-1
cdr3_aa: SATAGETYNEQF

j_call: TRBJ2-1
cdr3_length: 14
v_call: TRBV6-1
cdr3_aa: ASSVGAGEGYNEQF

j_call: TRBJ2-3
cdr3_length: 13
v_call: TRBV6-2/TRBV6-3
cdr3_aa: ATSDPGHRTDTQY

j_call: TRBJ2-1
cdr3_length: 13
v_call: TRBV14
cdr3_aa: ASSQAGTSVRGQF

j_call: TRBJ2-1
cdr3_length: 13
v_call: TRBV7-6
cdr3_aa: ASSLIPSAYNEQF

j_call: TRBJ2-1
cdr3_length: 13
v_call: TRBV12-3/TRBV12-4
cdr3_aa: ASSATNGSGNEQF

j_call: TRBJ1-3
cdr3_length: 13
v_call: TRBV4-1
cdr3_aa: ASSQVGLAGNTIY

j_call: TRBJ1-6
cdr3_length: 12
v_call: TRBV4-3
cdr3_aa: ASSQDRGRSPLH

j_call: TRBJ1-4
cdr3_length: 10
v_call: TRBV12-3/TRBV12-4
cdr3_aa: ASSFGVEKLF

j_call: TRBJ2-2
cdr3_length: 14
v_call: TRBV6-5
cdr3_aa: ASSSGLAGNTGELF

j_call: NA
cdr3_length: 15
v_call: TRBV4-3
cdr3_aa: ASSHEGGRRTYNEQY

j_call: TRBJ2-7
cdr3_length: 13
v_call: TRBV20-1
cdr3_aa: SARYTGKHSYEQY

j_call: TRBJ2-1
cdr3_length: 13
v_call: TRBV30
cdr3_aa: AWSAWGGGSNEQF

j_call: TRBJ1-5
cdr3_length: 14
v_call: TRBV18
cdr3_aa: ASSPPQPAGNQPQH

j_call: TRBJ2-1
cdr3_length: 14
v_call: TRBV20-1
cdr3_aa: SARSTSGVSYNEQF

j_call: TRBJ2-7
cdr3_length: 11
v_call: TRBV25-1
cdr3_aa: ASSDSVGNEQY

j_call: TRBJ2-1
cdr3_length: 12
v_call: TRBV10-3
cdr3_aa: AISEIRTTNEQF

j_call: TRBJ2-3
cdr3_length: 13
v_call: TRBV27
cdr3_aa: ASTPGPGAADTQY

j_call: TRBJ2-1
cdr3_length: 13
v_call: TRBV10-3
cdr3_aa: AISGQGLSYNEQF

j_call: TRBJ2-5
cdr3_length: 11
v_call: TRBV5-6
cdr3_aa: ASSLRTRETQY

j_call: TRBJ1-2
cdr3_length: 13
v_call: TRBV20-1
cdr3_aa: SARDPRGPNYGYT

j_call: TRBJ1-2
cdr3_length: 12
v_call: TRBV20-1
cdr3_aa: SAIGTGNDYGYT

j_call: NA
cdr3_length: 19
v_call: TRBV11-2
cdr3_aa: ASRGRAQGRKQDFILETQY

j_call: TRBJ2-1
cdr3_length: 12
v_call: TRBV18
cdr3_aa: ASSPGMRETEQF

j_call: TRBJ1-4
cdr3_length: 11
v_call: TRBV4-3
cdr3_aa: ASSQGAWEKLF

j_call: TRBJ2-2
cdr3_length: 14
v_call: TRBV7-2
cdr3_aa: ASSLEAGVVTGELF

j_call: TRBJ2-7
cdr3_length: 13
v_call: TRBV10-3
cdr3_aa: AISEGVAASYEQY

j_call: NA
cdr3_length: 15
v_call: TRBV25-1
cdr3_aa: ASSDFVWGGPGETQY

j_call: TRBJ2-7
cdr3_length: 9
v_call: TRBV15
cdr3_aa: ATSKRREQY

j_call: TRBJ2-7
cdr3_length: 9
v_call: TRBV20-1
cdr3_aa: SVLRTGEQY

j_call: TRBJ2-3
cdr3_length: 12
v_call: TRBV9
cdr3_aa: ASSFIWEGTAQY

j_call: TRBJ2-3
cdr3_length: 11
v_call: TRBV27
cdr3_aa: ASTSGKGLRQY

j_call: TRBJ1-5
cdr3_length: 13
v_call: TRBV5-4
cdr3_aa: ASSLDGSGNQPQH

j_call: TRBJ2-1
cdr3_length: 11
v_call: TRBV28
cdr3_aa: ASSSGITNEQF

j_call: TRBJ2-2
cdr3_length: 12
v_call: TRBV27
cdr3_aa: ASSSRDSIGELF

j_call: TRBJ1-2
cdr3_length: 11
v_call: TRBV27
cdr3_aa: ASSTTDGGGYT

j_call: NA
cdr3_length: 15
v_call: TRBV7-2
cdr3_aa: ASSLVASGIGPREQY

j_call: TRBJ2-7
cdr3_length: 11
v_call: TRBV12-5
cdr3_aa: ASGLENTYEQY

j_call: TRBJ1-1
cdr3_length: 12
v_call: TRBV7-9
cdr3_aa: ASSPGDRETEAF

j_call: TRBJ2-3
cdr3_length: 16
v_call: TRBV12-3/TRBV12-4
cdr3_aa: ASSFLGRGGTSTDTQY